This TCR beta chain was captured in a study of PD-1 and CTLA-4 blockade in melanoma. This table comes from immunoSEQ multiplex PCR, and its TCRdb copy is limited to in-frame clones, with some not included. The repertoire has 25,000 to 40,000 clones, roughly 90% of them found once; the top ten carry 5% to 7.5%. Germline V gene data show CDR1 as SGHTA and CDR2 as FQGNSA. With V trimmed by 5 bases and J by 2 bases, 14 bases remained unmatched. The CDR3 is 18 residues long. The TCR was taken from a human donor with melanoma. Sequenced here: CD8+ T cells from peripheral blood, sampled from a patient given anti-PD-1 treatment. The J gene is TRBJ1-2, the V gene TRBV7-2; 10 nucleotides line up with TRBD1. CDR3 region: CASSPPRDRGHLNYGYTF. The CDR3 bases are TGTGCCAGCAGCCCGCCCCGAGACAGGGGGCACTTAAACTATGGCTACACCTTC.